This entry concerns a single T cell receptor (beta chain). Its antigen is not yet known. No base qualities exist here, and no much larger clone lies one base off it. The method was the immunoSEQ multiplex PCR assay. In its TCRdb copy, this immuneACCESS table keeps in-frame sequences only and misses some clones. Where compared with another copy, unresolved V genes explain less than half of these, and the others have no known cause. Here the sample has approximately 78,000 clones; roughly 95% occur a single time. Around 0.24% of the sample is held by the ten biggest clonotypes. This sample was taken from a study of technical replicates of blood from four donors (dated by TCRdb to about 2017). From the germline V gene, CDR1 is SGHRS and CDR2 is YFSETQ. There are 20 amino acids in the CDR3, from cysteine to phenylalanine inclusive. Only CDR3 DNA remains: 60 bases, in frame from the first base. Relative to germline, V is 0 bases shorter and J is 2 bases shorter, with 25 bases between their ends.

Sequencing was done on a sample of T cells isolated from PBMCs. The chain employs TRBV5-1 and TRBJ2-3; D gene: possibly TRBD2, on 5 matching bases. This TCR was recovered from a human donor in good health. CDR3 reads: CASSLDKQRALANLTDTQYF. The DNA sequence reads TGCGCCAGCAGCTTGGACAAACAGAGGGCCCTAGCCAACCTCACAGATACGCAGTATTTT. This CDR3, with the reference TRBV5-1 and TRBJ2-3 proteins standing in past its ends, gives the full variable domain KAGVTQTPRYLIKTRGQQVTLSCSPISGHRSVSWYQQTPGQGLQFLFEYFSETQRNKGNFPGRFSGRQFSNSRSEMNVSTLELGDSALYLCASSLDKQRALANLTDTQYFGPGTRLTVL.